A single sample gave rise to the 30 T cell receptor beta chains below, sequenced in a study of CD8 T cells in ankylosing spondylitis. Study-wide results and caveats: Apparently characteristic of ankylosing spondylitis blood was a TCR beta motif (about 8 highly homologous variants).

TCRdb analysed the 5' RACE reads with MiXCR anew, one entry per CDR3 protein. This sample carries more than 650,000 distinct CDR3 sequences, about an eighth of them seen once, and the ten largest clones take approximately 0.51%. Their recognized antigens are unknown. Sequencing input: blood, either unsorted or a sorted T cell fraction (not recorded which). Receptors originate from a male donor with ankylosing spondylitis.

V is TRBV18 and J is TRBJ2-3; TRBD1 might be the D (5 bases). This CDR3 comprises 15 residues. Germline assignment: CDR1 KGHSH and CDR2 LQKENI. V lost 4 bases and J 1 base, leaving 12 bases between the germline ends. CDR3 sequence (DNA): TGTGCCAGCTCACTGCAGGGTGGCCGCACAGATACGCAGTATTTT. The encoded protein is CASSLQGGRTDTQYF.

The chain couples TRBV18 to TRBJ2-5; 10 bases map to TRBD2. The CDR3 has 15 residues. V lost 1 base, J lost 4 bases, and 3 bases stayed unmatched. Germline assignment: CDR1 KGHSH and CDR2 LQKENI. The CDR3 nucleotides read TGTGCCAGCTCACCACGAAGCGGGAGGGGAGAGACCCAGTACTTC. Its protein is CASSPRSGRGETQYF.

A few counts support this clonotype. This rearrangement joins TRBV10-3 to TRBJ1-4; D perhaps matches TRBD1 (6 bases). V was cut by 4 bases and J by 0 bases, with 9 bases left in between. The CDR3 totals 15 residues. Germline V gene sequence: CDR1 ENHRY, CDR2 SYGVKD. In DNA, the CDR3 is TGTGCCATCAGTGTGGACAGTGCAACTAATGAAAAACTGTTTTTT. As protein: CAISVDSATNEKLFF.

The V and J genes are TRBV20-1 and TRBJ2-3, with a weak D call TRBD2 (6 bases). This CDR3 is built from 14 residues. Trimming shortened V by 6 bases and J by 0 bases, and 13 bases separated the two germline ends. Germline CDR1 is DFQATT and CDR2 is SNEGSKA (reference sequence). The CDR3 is CSAGGLPSTDTQYF. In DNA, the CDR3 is TGCAGTGCGGGGGGACTGCCAAGCACAGATACGCAGTATTTT.

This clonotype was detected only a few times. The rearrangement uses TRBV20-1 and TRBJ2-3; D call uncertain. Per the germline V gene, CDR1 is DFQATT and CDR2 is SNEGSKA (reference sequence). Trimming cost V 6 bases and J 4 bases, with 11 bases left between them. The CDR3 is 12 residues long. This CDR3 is CSAIFAADTQYF. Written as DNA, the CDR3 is TGCAGTGCCATTTTTGCGGCAGATACGCAGTATTTT.

CDR3 sequence: CASRRTGGITEAFF. The CDR3 DNA follows: TGTGCCAGCAGACGTACAGGGGGCATAACTGAAGCTTTCTTT. V usage is TRBV6-2 or TRBV6-3 and J usage is TRBJ1-1; 9 bases fit TRBD1. The CDR3 covers 14 residues. Germline CDR1 is MNHEY and CDR2 is SVGEGT. The V segment lost 6 bases and the J segment 5 bases; nucleotides outside the gene matches: 7.

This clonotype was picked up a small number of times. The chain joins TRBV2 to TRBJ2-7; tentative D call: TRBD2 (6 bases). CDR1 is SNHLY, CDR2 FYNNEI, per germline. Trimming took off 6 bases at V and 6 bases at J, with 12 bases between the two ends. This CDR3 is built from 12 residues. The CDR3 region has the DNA TGTGCCAGCAGGAGGAGGGACGGCGAGCAGTACTTC. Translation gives CASRRRDGEQYF. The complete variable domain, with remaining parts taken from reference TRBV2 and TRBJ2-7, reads EPEVTQTPSHQVTQMGQEVILRCVPISNHLYFYWYRQILGQKVEFLVSFYNNEISEKSEIFDDQFSVERPDGSNFTLKIRSTKLEDSAMYFCASRRRDGEQYFGPGTRLTVT.

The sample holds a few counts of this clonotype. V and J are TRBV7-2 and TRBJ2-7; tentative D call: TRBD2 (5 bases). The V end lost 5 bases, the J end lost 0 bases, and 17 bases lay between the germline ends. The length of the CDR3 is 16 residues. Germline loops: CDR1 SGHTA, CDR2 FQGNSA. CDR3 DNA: TGTGCCAGCAGCGCGAGGGTATCACGGAGCTCCTACGAGCAGTACTTC. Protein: CASSARVSRSSYEQYF.

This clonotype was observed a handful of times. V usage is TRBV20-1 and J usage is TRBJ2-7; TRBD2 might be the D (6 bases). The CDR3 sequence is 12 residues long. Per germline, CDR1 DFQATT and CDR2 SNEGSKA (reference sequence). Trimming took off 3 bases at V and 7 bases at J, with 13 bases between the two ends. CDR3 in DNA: TGCAGTGCTAGGGACCGTGCGGGGGAGCAGTACTTC. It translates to CSARDRAGEQYF.

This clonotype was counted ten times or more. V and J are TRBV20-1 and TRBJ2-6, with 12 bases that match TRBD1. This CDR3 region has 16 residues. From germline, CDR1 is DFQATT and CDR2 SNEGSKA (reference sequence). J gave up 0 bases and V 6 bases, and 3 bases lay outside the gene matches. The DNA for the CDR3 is TGCAGTGCGACGGGACAGGGGGCCTCTGGGGCCAACGTCCTGACTTTC. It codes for CSATGQGASGANVLTF.

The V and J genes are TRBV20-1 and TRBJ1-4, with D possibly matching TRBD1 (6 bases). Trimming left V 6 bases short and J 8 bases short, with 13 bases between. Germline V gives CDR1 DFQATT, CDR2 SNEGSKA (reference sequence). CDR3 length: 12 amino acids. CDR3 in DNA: TGCAGTGCCTACCAAACAGGGGAAAAACTGTTTTTT. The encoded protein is CSAYQTGEKLFF.

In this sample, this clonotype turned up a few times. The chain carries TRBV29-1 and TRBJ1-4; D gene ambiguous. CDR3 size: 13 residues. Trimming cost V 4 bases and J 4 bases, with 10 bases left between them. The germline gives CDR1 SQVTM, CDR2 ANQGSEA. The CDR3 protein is CSVVGSGNEKLFF. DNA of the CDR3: TGCAGCGTTGTGGGGTCGGGTAATGAAAAACTGTTTTTT.

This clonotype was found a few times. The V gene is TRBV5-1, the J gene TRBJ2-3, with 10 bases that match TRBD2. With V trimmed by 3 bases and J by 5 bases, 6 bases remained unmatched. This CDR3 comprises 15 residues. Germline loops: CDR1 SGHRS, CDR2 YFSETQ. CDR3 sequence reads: CASSSASGSRDTQYF. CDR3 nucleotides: TGCGCCAGCAGCTCGGCTAGCGGGAGTAGAGATACGCAGTATTTT.

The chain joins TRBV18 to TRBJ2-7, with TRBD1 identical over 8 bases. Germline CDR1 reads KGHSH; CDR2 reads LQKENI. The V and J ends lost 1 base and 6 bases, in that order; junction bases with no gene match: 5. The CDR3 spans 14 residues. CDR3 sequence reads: CASSPRDRRSEQYF. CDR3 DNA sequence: TGTGCCAGCTCACCACGGGACAGGCGGAGCGAGCAGTACTTC.

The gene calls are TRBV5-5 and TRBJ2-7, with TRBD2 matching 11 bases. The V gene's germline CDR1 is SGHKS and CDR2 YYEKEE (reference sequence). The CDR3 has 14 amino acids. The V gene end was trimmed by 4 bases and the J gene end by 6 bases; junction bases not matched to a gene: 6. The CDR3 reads CASSQLAGVGEQYF. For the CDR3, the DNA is TGTGCCAGCAGCCAACTAGCGGGAGTGGGCGAGCAGTACTTC.

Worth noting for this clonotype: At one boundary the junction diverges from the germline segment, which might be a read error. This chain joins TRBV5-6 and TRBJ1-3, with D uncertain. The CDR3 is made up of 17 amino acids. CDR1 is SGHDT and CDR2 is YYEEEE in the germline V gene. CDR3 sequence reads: CASSYYWTDPSGNTMYF. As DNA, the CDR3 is TGTGCCAGCAGCTATTATTGGACGGACCCCTCTGGAAACACCATGTATTTT.

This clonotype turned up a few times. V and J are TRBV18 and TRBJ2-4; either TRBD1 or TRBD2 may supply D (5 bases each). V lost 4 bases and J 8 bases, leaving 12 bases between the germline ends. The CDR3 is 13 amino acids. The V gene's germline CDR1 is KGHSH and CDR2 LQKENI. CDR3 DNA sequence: TGTGCCAGCTCACGAGGGGAAGGGGACATTCAGTACTTC. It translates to CASSRGEGDIQYF. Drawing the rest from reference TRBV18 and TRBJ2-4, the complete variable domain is NAGVMQNPRHLVRRRGQEARLRCSPMKGHSHVYWYRQLPEEGLKFMVYLQKENIIDESGMPKERFSAEFPKEGPSILRIQQVVRGDSAAYFCASSRGEGDIQYFGAGTRLSVL.

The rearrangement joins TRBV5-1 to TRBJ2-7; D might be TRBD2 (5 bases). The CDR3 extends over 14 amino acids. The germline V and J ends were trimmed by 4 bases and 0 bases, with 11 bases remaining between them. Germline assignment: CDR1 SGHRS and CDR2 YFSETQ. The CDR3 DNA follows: TGCGCCAGCAGCCGGTTCCGGGGCTCCTACGAGCAGTACTTC. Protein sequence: CASSRFRGSYEQYF.

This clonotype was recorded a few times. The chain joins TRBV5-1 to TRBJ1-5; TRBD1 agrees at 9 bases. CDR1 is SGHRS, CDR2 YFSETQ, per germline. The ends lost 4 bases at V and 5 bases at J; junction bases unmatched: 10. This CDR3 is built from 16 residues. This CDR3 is CASSPPTGGLDQPQHF. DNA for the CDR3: TGCGCCAGCAGCCCCCCTACAGGGGGCCTGGATCAGCCCCAGCATTTT.

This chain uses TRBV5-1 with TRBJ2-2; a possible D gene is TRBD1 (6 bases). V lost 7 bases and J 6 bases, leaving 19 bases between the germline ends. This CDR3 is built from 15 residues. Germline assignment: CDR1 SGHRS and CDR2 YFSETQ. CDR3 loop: CASEVDSRLAGELFF. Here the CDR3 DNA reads TGCGCCAGCGAAGTGGACAGTCGTCTAGCCGGGGAGCTGTTTTTT.

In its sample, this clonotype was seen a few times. The CDR3 region is CASRTISEAFF. The CDR3 nucleotides are TGTGCCAGCAGAACAATCTCTGAAGCTTTCTTT. J is TRBJ1-1 and V is TRBV6-2 or TRBV6-3; D remains unclear. Germline CDR1 is MNHEY and CDR2 is SVGEGT. The V end lost 6 bases, the J end lost 6 bases, and 8 bases lay between the germline ends. CDR3 length: 11 residues.

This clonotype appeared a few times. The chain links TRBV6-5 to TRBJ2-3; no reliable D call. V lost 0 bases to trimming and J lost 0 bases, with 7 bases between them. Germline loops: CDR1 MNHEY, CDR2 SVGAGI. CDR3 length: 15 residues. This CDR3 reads CASSYSRSSTDTQYF. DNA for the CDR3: TGTGCCAGCAGTTACTCGAGGTCCAGCACAGATACGCAGTATTTT.

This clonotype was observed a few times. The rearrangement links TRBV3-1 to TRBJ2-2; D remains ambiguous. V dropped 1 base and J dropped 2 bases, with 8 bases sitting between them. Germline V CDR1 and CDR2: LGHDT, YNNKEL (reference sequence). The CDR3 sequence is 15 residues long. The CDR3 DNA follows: TGTGCCAGCAGCCAAGTAGGTAGAAACACCGGGGAGCTGTTTTTT. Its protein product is CASSQVGRNTGELFF.

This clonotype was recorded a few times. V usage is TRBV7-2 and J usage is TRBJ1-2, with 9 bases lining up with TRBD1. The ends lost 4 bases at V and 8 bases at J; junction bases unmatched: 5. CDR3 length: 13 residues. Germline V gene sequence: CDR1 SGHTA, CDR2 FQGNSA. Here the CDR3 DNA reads TGTGCCAGCAGCTCCGGGACAGGGCAGGGCTACACCTTC. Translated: CASSSGTGQGYTF.

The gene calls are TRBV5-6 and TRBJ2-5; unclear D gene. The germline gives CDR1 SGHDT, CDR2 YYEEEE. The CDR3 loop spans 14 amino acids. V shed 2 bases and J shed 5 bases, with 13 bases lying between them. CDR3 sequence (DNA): TGTGCCAGCAGCTTAGGCAGTAATAGGGAGACCCAGTACTTC. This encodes CASSLGSNRETQYF.

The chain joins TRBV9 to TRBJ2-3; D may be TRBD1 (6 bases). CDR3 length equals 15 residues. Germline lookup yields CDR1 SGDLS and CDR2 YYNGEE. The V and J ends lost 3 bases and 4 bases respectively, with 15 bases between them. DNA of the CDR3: TGTGCCAGCAGCGGAGGGACATCGAGGGCAGATACGCAGTATTTT. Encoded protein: CASSGGTSRADTQYF.

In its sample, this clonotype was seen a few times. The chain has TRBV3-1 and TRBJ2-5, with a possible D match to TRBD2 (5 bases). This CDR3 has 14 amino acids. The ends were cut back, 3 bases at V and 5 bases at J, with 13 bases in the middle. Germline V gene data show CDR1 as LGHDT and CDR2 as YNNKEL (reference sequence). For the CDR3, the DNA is TGTGCCAGCAGCCAGACCCACGGGAAGGAGACCCAGTACTTC. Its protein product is CASSQTHGKETQYF.

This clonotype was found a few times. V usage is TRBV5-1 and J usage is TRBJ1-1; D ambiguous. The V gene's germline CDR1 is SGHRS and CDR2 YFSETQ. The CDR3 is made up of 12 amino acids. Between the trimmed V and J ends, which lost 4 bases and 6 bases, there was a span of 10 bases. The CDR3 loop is CASSPARAEAFF. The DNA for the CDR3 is TGCGCCAGCAGCCCAGCGAGGGCTGAAGCTTTCTTT.

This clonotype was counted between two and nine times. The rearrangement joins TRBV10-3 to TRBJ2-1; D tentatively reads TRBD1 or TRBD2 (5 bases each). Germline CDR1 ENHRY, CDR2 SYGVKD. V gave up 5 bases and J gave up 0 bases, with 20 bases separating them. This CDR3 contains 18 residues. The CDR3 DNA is TGTGCCATCAGTACTACAGTTGGGGACCGTAGCTCCTACAATGAGCAGTTCTTC. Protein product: CAISTTVGDRSSYNEQFF.

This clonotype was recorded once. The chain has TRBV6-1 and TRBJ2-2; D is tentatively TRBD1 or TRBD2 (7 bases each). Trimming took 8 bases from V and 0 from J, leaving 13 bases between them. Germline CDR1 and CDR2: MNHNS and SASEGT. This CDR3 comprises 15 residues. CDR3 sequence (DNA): TGTGCCAGCGGGGGGGGGACAGCGAACACCGGGGAGCTGTTTTTT. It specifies CASGGGTANTGELFF.